This T cell receptor (beta chain) comes out of a study of blood T cells in healthy people across ages (dated by TCRdb to between 2015 and 2017). With respect to the entire study: In model experiments, template switching captured about one uniquely barcoded TCR beta cDNA molecule for every two T cells. Using deep sequencing normalized with unique cDNA molecular identifiers, the study measured how TCR beta repertoire diversity changes with age. The donors were divided into four age groups: young (average roughly 17 years), middle-aged (under 40), aged (62) and long-lived (around 80). To avoid experimental bias, donors of different ages were spread randomly across the sequencing lanes. The study analyzed two additional independent replicas of 1 million unique cDNA reads from the same blood draw for two donors, one aged 18 to 30 and one aged 80 or older.

With regard to this clonotype: The antigen this receptor binds is unknown. No clone much larger than this one lies a single base away; base qualities are absent.

Study-wide findings and limitations: Estimates of total diversity based on one million sequenced T cells were considered lower bounds and underestimates. Because profiling used bulk unsorted PBMCs, naive and antigen-experienced compartments could not be compared conclusively. A strong correlation was found between observed TCR beta diversity and the percentage of naive T cells measured by flow cytometry. The long-lived group showed more naive CD4+ T cells, fewer expanded clones and increased TCR diversity than the aged group, suggesting age selection. Donor CMV infection status was unknown, potentially confounding age-related changes in expanded clonotypes. As age increased, observed TCR beta diversity per million T cells dropped in a roughly linear way, and a significant reduction was already evident by age 40.

Libraries were constructed by 5' RACE. The sequencing machine was an Illumina HiSeq 2500. A second PCR of roughly 6 to 11 cycles was run with a J-beta primer mix and a sample-barcoded 5' primer. A template-switch 5' adaptor carrying 12 random nucleotides introduced a unique molecular identifier onto each TCR beta cDNA molecule. Each sample yielded at least 2.5 million CDR3-containing paired-end reads. The Mint cDNA synthesis kit, primed by a TRBC-specific oligonucleotide, was used to synthesize first-strand cDNA from all RNA. Following uracil-DNA glycosylase treatment, a first 18-cycle PCR with universal primers M1SS and BC2_uni_R was performed on all cDNA. On the authors' methods: Each sample was normalized by randomly selecting 1 million high-quality reads, each carrying a distinct molecular identifier. Instead of being binned into consensus sequences, reads with shared molecular identifiers were discarded. MiTCR, set to a Q25 quality threshold and the strictest error-elimination algorithm, was used for CDR3 identification, clonotype clustering and error correction. Lower-bound total TCR beta diversity was estimated with a nonparametric unseen species model using Euler transformation. The raw public reads went through TCRdb reprocessing: fastp at Q25, MiXCR clone calling, in-frame beta chains kept. Under each unique CDR3 protein, matching rows form one entry showing the most common genes and DNA. The V and J calls follow TCRdb's processing rather than the paper's. This sample holds 780,000 or so distinct CDR3 sequences; 53% were observed only once. Under 50% of the sample comes from the top ten.

Systemically healthy Caucasian individuals from Russia, 35 to 40 in total and aged about 6 to 100 years, were included as donors. Each donor gave 8 to 10 milliliters of peripheral blood, drawn into EDTA-treated Vacutainer tubes. Ficoll-Paque density-gradient centrifugation was used to isolate PBMCs, with at least 7 million obtained per sample. Total RNA, at least 5 micrograms per sample, was extracted from PBMCs with Trizol reagent. The percentages of naive CD45RAhigh/CD27high T cells were determined by flow cytometry on a PBMC aliquot from every donor. The V and J ends are trimmed by 6 bases and 0 bases, leaving 14 bases between them. The germline V gene (reference sequence) sets CDR1 to MNHEY and CDR2 to SMNVEV. The CDR3 covers 15 residues, taking in both the cysteine and the phenylalanine. Just CDR3 DNA is preserved here, 45 bases in frame from base 1.

Input material: blood. The clonotype originates from an elderly man in good health. Recombination joined TRBV27 with TRBJ1-1, and possibly TRBD1, on 6 matching bases. This receptor has the CDR3 CASRRGQLMNTEAFF. The nucleotides read TGTGCCAGCAGACGGGGGCAGTTGATGAACACTGAAGCTTTCTTT.